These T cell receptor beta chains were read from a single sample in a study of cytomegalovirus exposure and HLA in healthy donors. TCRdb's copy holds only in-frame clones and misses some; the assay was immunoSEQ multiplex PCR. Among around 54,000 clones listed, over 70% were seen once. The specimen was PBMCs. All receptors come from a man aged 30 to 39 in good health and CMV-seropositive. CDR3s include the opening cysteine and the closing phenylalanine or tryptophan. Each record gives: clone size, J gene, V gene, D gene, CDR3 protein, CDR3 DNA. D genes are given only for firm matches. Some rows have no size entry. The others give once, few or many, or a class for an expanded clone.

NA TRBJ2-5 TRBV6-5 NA CASSYWGLPQETQYF TGTGCCAGCAGTTACTGGGGGCTTCCCCAAGAGACCCAGTACTTC
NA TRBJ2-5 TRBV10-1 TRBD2 CASSDGTSAQETQYF TGCGCCAGCAGTGACGGGACTAGCGCACAAGAGACCCAGTACTTC
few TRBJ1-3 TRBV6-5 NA CASTSVSGNTIYF TGTGCCAGCACCTCGGTTTCTGGAAACACCATATATTTT
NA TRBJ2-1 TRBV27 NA CASSPASQAEQFF TGTGCCAGCAGTCCCGCGAGTCAGGCTGAGCAGTTCTTC
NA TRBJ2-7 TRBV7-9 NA CASSPPSASSYEQYF TGTGCCAGCAGCCCGCCTAGCGCTAGCTCCTACGAGCAGTACTTC
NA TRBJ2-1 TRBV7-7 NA CASSLDRANEQFF TGTGCCAGCAGCTTAGACAGGGCCAATGAGCAGTTCTTC
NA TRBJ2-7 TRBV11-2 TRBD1 CASSLGTGGEESYEQYF TGTGCCAGCAGCCTTGGGACAGGGGGCGAAGAATCCTACGAGCAGTACTTC
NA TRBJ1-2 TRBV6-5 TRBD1 CASRPQQGASGGYTF TGTGCCAGCAGGCCTCAACAGGGGGCGAGTGGGGGCTACACCTTC
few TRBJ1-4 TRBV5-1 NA CASSLGSATNEKLFF TGCGCCAGCAGCTTGGGTTCAGCAACTAATGAAAAACTGTTTTTT
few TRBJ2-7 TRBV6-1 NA CASSEGRQIYEQYF TGTGCCAGCAGTGAAGGCCGACAGATCTACGAGCAGTACTTC
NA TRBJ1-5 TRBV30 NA CAWGADSNQPQHF TGTGCCTGGGGGGCAGACTCAAATCAGCCCCAGCATTTT
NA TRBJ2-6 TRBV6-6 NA CASSTGGANVLTF TGTGCCAGCAGTACAGGTGGGGCCAACGTCCTGACTTTC
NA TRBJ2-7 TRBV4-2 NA CASSQDGAADEQYF TGTGCCAGCAGCCAAGATGGTGCGGCTGACGAGCAGTACTTC
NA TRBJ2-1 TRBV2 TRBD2 CASSGTSGGSSAKQFF TGTGCCAGCAGTGGGACTAGCGGGGGGTCATCGGCTAAGCAGTTCTTC
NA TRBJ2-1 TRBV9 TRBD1 CASSVAGQGAYEQFF TGTGCCAGCAGCGTAGCTGGACAGGGGGCTTATGAGCAGTTCTTC
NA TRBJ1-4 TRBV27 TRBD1 CASKSPGTGYEKLFF TGTGCCAGCAAGTCCCCGGGGACAGGCTATGAAAAACTGTTTTTT
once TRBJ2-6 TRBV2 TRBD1 CASGQGAFSGANVLTF TGTGCCAGTGGACAGGGAGCCTTCTCTGGGGCCAACGTCCTGACTTTC
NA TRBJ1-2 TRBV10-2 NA CASSDPGDYGYTF TGCGCCAGCAGTGACCCAGGGGACTATGGCTACACCTTC
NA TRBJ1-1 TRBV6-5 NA CATSLRGGANTEAFF TGTGCCACCTCCCTCCGGGGAGGGGCGAACACTGAAGCTTTCTTT
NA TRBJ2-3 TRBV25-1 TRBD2 CASRGSGGGTDTQYF TGTGCCAGCAGGGGTAGCGGGGGTGGTACAGATACGCAGTATTTT
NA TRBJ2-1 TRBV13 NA CASSRQDRYNEQFF TGTGCCAGCAGCCGACAGGACCGATACAATGAGCAGTTCTTC
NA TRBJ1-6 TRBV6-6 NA CASSYEKGFAPLHF TGTGCCAGCAGTTACGAAAAGGGGTTTGCACCCCTCCACTTT
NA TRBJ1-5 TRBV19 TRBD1 CASSKGQVQGNQPQHF TGTGCCAGTAGTAAGGGTCAGGTACAGGGGAATCAGCCCCAGCATTTT
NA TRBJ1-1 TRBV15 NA CATSTYSIAKNTEAFF TGTGCCACCAGCACCTACTCGATTGCTAAGAACACTGAAGCTTTCTTT
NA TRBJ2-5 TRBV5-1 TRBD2 CASSLPSGETQYF TGCGCCAGCAGCTTACCTAGCGGGGAAACCCAGTACTTC
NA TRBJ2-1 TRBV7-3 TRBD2 CASSLMGAGGSRFASYNEQFF TGTGCCAGCAGCTTAATGGGAGCGGGGGGTTCCCGATTCGCATCCTACAATGAGCAGTTCTTC
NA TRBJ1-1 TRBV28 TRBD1 CASSGTRGRSTEAFF TGTGCCAGCAGTGGCACGAGGGGGCGAAGCACTGAAGCTTTCTTT
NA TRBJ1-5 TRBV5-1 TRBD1 CASSLGGGSNQPQHF TGCGCCAGCAGCTTGGGAGGGGGCAGCAATCAGCCCCAGCATTTT
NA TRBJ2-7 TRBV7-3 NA CASSFAGYEQYF TGTGCCAGCAGCTTCGCAGGGTACGAGCAGTACTTC
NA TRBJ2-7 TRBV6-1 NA CASSRSEGHSYEQYF TGTGCCAGCAGTCGCTCCGAGGGCCACTCCTACGAGCAGTACTTC
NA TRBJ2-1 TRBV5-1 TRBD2 CASSPPSGGANEQFF TGCGCCAGCAGCCCTCCCTCCGGGGGGGCTAATGAGCAGTTCTTC